This T cell receptor beta chain was sequenced in a study of technical replicates of blood from a few donors. Sequencing was performed with immunoSEQ multiplex PCR; in TCRdb, only in-frame clones are kept and a portion is missing. This table has 85,000 to 100,000 clones, approximately 94% appearing once. CDR3 size: 14 residues. With 2 bases removed from V and 10 bases from J, the gap between germline ends came to 14 bases. Germline CDR1 is SGHAT and CDR2 is FQNNGV. The material sequenced was T cells isolated from PBMCs. The receptor's source is a human donor in good health. The V call is TRBV11-2, the J call TRBJ2-2; maybe TRBD1 (6 bases). CDR3 DNA sequence: TGTGCCAGCAGCTTATTACGGGGACACATGGAGCTGTTTTTT. It codes for CASSLLRGHMELFF.